These T cell receptor beta chains were read from a single sample in a study of T cell changes during pregnancy in multiple sclerosis. Some clones are missing from TCRdb's copy, which holds only in-frame ones; the method was immunoSEQ multiplex PCR. The repertoire holds tens of thousands of clones, about 94% seen once, with roughly 2.7% in the top ten. Source: CD8+ T cells from peripheral blood mononuclear cells, taken in the third trimester of pregnancy. These receptors all come from a female donor with multiple sclerosis, enrolled in a pregnancy study. The CDR3 runs from the conserved cysteine through the conserved F or W. D genes are given only for firm matches.

V: TRBV19; length: 16; D: -; J: TRBJ2-2; CDR3: CASSIRGTVNTGELFF
V: TRBV6-1; length: 15; D: -; J: TRBJ2-7; CDR3: CASSESQGNTYEQYF
V: TRBV9; length: 12; D: TRBD1; J: TRBJ1-2; CDR3: CASRDRVHGYTF
V: TRBV27; length: 12; D: -; J: TRBJ2-1; CDR3: CASSFGGWEQFF
V: TRBV19; length: 18; D: TRBD2; J: TRBJ2-1; CDR3: CASSIGTSGIIVRNEQFF
V: TRBV10-3; length: 13; D: TRBD1; J: TRBJ2-3; CDR3: CATRDRGVDTQYF
V: TRBV9; length: 14; D: -; J: TRBJ2-7; CDR3: CASSPTSPFYEQYF
V: TRBV5-5; length: 15; D: TRBD1; J: TRBJ1-5; CDR3: CASSLWGDRGEPQHF
V: TRBV29-1; length: 15; D: -; J: TRBJ2-7; CDR3: CSVEGWTDSPYEQYF
V: TRBV28; length: 16; D: -; J: TRBJ1-5; CDR3: CASIPGAGHSNQPQHF
V: TRBV19; length: 14; D: TRBD2; J: TRBJ2-1; CDR3: CASSTSGDYNEQFF
V: TRBV5-4; length: 14; D: -; J: TRBJ1-2; CDR3: CASSVMMGLRGYTF
V: TRBV19; length: 12; D: -; J: TRBJ2-7; CDR3: CASSPGSYEQYF
V: TRBV19; length: 15; D: -; J: TRBJ2-7; CDR3: CASSLAAPESYEQYF
V: TRBV11-1; length: 18; D: TRBD2; J: TRBJ2-1; CDR3: CASSLGWTSGISYNEQFF
V: TRBV19; length: 14; D: TRBD2; J: TRBJ2-7; CDR3: CASSMGGSSYEQYF
V: TRBV5-4; length: 12; D: -; J: TRBJ2-2; CDR3: CASTPGTGELFF
V: TRBV30; length: 13; D: TRBD1; J: TRBJ2-5; CDR3: CAWSGGYQETQYF
V: TRBV5-1; length: 15; D: TRBD1; J: TRBJ2-1; CDR3: CASSLGTGWANEQFF
V: TRBV5-1; length: 15; D: TRBD2; J: TRBJ2-7; CDR3: CASTQQGLGSHEQYF
V: TRBV5-6; length: 14; D: TRBD1; J: TRBJ2-7; CDR3: CASSARTGTNEQYF
V: TRBV6-1; length: 14; D: -; J: TRBJ1-1; CDR3: CASSDEGGDTEAFF
V: TRBV7-9; length: 17; D: TRBD1; J: TRBJ1-4; CDR3: CASSVRDRGPTNEKLFF
V: TRBV7-2; length: 16; D: TRBD1; J: TRBJ1-4; CDR3: CASSTWDRVGGEKLFF
V: TRBV9; length: 13; D: -; J: TRBJ2-1; CDR3: CASSSGGGGEQFF
V: TRBV28; length: 15; D: -; J: TRBJ1-1; CDR3: CASSFTADRTTEAFF
V: TRBV27; length: 14; D: TRBD1; J: TRBJ1-2; CDR3: CASSSWDSPDGYTF
V: TRBV28; length: 14; D: -; J: TRBJ2-7; CDR3: CASSTVSDLYEQYF
V: TRBV2; length: 14; D: TRBD1; J: TRBJ1-2; CDR3: CASPAGQGALGYTF
V: TRBV10-3; length: 17; D: -; J: TRBJ2-1; CDR3: CAISESTGLGIFNEQFF
V: TRBV6-5; length: 14; D: TRBD1; J: TRBJ1-2; CDR3: CASSYVGGSGGYTF
V: TRBV9; length: 15; D: -; J: TRBJ2-7; CDR3: CASSVGRGLSGEQYF
V: TRBV27; length: 13; D: -; J: TRBJ2-7; CDR3: CASSFTRAYEQYF
V: TRBV27; length: 15; D: TRBD2; J: TRBJ2-7; CDR3: CASSPIAGLSYEQYF
V: TRBV28; length: 15; D: TRBD2; J: TRBJ2-1; CDR3: CASSPGLAVYNEQFF
V: TRBV9; length: 14; D: -; J: TRBJ2-1; CDR3: CASSRSGQNNEQFF
V: TRBV6-1; length: 15; D: -; J: TRBJ1-1; CDR3: CASSRQASMNTEAFF
V: TRBV4-1; length: 18; D: TRBD1; J: TRBJ2-7; CDR3: CASSPRDRGRGGSYEQYF
V: TRBV4-1; length: 17; D: -; J: TRBJ2-7; CDR3: CASSQDITPDPGDEQYF
V: TRBV5-5; length: 13; D: -; J: TRBJ2-7; CDR3: CASSFISSYEQYF
V: TRBV7-8; length: 14; D: TRBD1; J: TRBJ1-1; CDR3: CASSITGENTEAFF
V: TRBV7-9; length: 12; D: -; J: TRBJ1-1; CDR3: CASSLQGSEAFF
V: TRBV29-1; length: 11; D: -; J: TRBJ2-7; CDR3: CSVGGGYEQYF
V: TRBV27; length: 16; D: -; J: TRBJ2-7; CDR3: CASSSFPTDPRGEQYF
V: TRBV27; length: 9; D: -; J: TRBJ2-7; CDR3: CAVRYEQYF
V: TRBV9; length: 15; D: -; J: TRBJ2-2; CDR3: CASSVGSKNTGELFF
V: TRBV7-8; length: 15; D: -; J: TRBJ1-1; CDR3: CASSLERRVRTEAFF
V: TRBV9; length: 15; D: TRBD1; J: TRBJ2-7; CDR3: CASSEGQGVTYEQYF
V: TRBV9; length: 15; D: TRBD1; J: TRBJ1-2; CDR3: CASSAPTGGVYGYTF
V: TRBV9; length: 10; D: -; J: TRBJ1-2; CDR3: CASSGQGYTF
V: TRBV6-5; length: 15; D: -; J: TRBJ2-1; CDR3: CASSSGLPRYNEQFF
V: TRBV29-1; length: 15; D: -; J: TRBJ2-1; CDR3: CSVEGVRLSYNEQFF
V: TRBV6-6; length: 14; D: -; J: TRBJ2-2; CDR3: CASSYSDSAGELFF
V: TRBV7-9; length: 16; D: TRBD1; J: TRBJ2-5; CDR3: CASSFPQTGGGETQYF
V: TRBV1; length: 18; D: -; J: TRBJ2-5; CDR3: CTSSQGGLAGGRRETQYF